This T cell receptor (beta chain) was sequenced for a study of cytomegalovirus exposure and HLA in healthy donors. Background on the study: A prior analysis found 117 million unique TCR beta sequences from 150 million to 200 million T cells.

Study conclusions and caveats: Sequencing probably produced one cluster of sequence variants that were highly shared. Some TCR beta chains (roughly 160 of them) were listed as cytomegalovirus-associated. Later analysis showed TCR association rates varying by HLA locus, highest for DRB1 and lowest for HLA-C.

V lost 0 bases and J lost 0, with 15 bases in between. Germline V gene lookup returns CDR1 MNHEY and CDR2 SMNVEV (reference sequence). The CDR3 length is 18 residues. This clone showed up just a few times. Its specificity is not known. In the PCR, 60 Vbeta and 13 Jbeta primers were used. Method: immunoSEQ multiplex PCR; TCRdb's copy keeps in-frame clones and lacks some. The table records around 98,000 clones, about 70% of them present only once. This TCR was sampled from a human donor in good health. Sequences were obtained from PBMCs. The gene calls are TRBV27 and TRBJ1-5, with D perhaps matching TRBD1 (6 bases). The CDR3 region is CASSLSMGGRASNQPQHF. In nucleotides, the CDR3 is TGTGCCAGCAGTTTATCTATGGGGGGGCGTGCTAGCAATCAGCCCCAGCATTTT.